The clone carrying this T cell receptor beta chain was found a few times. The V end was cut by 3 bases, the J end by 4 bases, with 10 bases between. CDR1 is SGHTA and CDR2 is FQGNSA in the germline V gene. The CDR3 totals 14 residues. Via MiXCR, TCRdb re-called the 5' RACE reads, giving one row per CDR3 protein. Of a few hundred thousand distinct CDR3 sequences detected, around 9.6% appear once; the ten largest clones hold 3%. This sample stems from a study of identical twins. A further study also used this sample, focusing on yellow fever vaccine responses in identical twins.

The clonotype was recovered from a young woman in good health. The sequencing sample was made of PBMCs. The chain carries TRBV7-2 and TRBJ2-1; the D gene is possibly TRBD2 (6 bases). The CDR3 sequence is CASSFPGGYNEQFF. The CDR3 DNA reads TGTGCCAGCAGCTTCCCCGGGGGATACAATGAGCAGTTCTTC.